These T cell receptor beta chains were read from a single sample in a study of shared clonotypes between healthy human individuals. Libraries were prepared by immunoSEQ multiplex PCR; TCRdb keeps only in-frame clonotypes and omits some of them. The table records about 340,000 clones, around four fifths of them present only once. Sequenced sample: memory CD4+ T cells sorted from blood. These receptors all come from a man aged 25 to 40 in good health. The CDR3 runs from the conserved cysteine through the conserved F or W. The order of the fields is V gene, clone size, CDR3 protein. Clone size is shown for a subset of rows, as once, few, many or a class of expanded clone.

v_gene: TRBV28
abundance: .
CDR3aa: CASSLFQVSYEQYF

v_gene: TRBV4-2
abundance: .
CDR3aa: CASSHLLAGGPVGPKYEQYF

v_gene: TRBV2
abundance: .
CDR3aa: CASSQTFEAFF

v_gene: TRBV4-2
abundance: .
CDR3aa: CASSQGGFGSGTTRELFF

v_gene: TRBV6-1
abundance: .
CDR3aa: CASSESIGTGLNEQYF

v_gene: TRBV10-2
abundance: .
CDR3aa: CASNSRAQYMTQYF

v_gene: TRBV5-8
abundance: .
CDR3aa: CASSLQVHPENHYEQYF

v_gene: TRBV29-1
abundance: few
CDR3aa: CSVARGAESHEQYF

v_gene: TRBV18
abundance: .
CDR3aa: CASSPPRLGGGAETQYF

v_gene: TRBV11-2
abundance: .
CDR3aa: CASSLGITGSSWEKLFF

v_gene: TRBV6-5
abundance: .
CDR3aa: CASTDDSLGTGELFF

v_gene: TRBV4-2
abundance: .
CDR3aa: CASSQELAGLFNEQFF

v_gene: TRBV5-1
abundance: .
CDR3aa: CASSLVGSGGYNEQFF

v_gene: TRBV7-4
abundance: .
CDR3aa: CASHRASGQETQYF

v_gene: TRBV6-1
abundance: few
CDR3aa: CASSGPRYNEQFF

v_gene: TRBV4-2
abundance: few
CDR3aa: CASSQGDRGDYEQYF